The clone carrying this T cell receptor (beta chain) appeared a few times. This entry comes from a study of T-cell memory formation after mild COVID-19. Germline-derived CDR1 and CDR2 are SGHRS and YFSETQ. This CDR3 spans 18 amino acids. V lost 4 bases and J 8 bases, leaving 30 bases between the germline ends. TCRdb reprocessed the 5' RACE reads with MiXCR, giving one entry per CDR3 protein. The repertoire includes just over 350,000 distinct CDR3 sequences, around an eighth of them detected once, and about 22% sits in the top ten. The sequencing input was PBMCs or a T cell subset sorted from them (not recorded which). This TCR derives from a man aged 18 to 29 who had mild COVID-19 (a few samples of this study predate the infection). Cell type and time point are not known. The V gene is TRBV5-1, the J gene TRBJ1-2; D possibly corresponds to TRBD1 (6 bases). This CDR3 reads CASSLRSSGTRAVRGYTF. In DNA, the CDR3 is TGCGCCAGCAGCCTCCGGAGTTCCGGGACACGGGCCGTCCGGGGCTACACCTTC.